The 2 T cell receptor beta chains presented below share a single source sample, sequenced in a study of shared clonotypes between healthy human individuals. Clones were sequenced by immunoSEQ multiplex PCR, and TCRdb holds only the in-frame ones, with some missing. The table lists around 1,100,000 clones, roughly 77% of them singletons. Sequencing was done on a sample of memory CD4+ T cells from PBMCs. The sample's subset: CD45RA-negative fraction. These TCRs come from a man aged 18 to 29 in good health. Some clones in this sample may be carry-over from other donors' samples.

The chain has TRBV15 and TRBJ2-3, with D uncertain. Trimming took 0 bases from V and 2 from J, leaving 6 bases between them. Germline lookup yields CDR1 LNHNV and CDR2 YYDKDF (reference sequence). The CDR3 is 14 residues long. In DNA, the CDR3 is TGTGCCACCAGCAGAGATCTAGACACAGATACGCAGTATTTT. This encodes CATSRDLDTDTQYF. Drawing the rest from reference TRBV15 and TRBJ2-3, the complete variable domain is DAMVIQNPRYQVTQFGKPVTLSCSQTLNHNVMYWYQQKSSQAPKLLFHYYDKDFNNEADTPDNFQSRRPNTSFCFLDIRSPGLGDTAMYLCATSRDLDTDTQYFGPGTRLTVL.

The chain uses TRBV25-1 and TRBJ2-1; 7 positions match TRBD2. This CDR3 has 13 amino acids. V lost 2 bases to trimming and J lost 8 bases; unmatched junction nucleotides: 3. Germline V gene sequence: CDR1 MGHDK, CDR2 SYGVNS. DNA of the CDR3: TGTGCCAGCAGTGAAGGGGGGGAGGATGAGCAGTTCTTC. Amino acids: CASSEGGEDEQFF.